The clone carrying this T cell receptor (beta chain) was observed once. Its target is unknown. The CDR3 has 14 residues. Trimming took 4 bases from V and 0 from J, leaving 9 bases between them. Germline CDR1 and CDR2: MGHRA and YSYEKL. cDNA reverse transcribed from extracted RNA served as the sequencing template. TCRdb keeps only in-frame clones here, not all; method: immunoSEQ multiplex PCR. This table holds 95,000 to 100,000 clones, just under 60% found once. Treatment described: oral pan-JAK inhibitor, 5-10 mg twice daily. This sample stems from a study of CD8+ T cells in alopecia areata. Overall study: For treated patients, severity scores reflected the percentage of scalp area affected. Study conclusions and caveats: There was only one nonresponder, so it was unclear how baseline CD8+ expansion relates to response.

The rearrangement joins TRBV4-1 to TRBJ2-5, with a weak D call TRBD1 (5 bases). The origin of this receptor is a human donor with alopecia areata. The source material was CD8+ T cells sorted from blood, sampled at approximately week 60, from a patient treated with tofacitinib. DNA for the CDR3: TGCGCCAGCAGCCTAGGGGCCTACCAAGAGACCCAGTACTTC. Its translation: CASSLGAYQETQYF.